What follows are 25 T cell receptor beta chains derived from one specimen sequenced in a study of CDR3 diversity in severe acne. TCRdb re-derived calls from the PCR reads in MiXCR, one entry per CDR3 protein. The table shows about 76,000 distinct CDR3 sequences, with about 54% occurring only once. Sequencing was carried out using blood. Receptors were obtained from a male donor in good health, without acne.

This clonotype appeared once. The chain employs TRBV20-1 and TRBJ2-7; the match to TRBD2 covers 11 bases. Germline CDR1 is DFQATT and CDR2 is SNEGSKA (reference sequence). The CDR3 has 12 amino acids. CDR3 residues: CSVLAGEYEQYF. CDR3 DNA: TGCAGCGTACTAGCGGGAGAGTACGAGCAGTACTTC.

Comment on this clonotype: Being one base from a much bigger clone, this may be a read error. The rearrangement links TRBV5-1 to TRBJ2-5; the D gene could be TRBD1 or TRBD2 (5 bases each). The CDR3 is made up of 15 amino acids. Trimming cost V 0 bases and J 4 bases, with 13 bases left between them. The germline V gene encodes CDR1 SGHRS and CDR2 YFSETQ. The CDR3 sequence is CASSLAGAARETQYF. CDR3 nucleotides: TGCGCCAGCAGCTTGGCCGGGGCAGCCCGAGAGACCCAGTACTTC.

This clonotype was counted many times. The rearrangement links TRBV12-3 or TRBV12-4 to TRBJ1-1, with TRBD1 identical over 7 bases. The CDR3 has 15 amino acids. V was clipped by 6 bases and J by 1 base; unmatched bases: 8. The CDR3: CASRAPGQKNTEAFF. The CDR3 DNA reads TGTGCCAGCAGAGCTCCGGGACAGAAGAACACTGAAGCTTTCTTT.

The chain employs TRBV10-3 and TRBJ2-7; TRBD2 agrees at 10 bases. Unmatched junction bases numbered 11, after V lost 7 bases and J lost 5 bases. Germline-derived CDR1 and CDR2 are ENHRY and SYGVKD. The CDR3 loop spans 15 amino acids. CDR3 sequence: CAIKGVGAGGHEQYF. The CDR3 nucleotides are TGTGCCATCAAGGGGGTGGGAGCGGGAGGGCACGAGCAGTACTTC.

The chain employs TRBV9 and TRBJ2-5, with D unclear. The V and J ends lost 9 bases and 4 bases respectively, with 4 bases between them. Germline V CDR1 and CDR2: SGDLS, YYNGEE. This CDR3 has 9 amino acids. Written as DNA, the CDR3 is TGTGCCAAGGGAGAGACCCAGTACTTC. It encodes CAKGETQYF.

The chain uses TRBV2 and TRBJ2-2; 8 positions match TRBD2. The V gene end was trimmed by 6 bases and the J gene end by 2 bases; junction bases not matched to a gene: 8. Germline values: CDR1 SNHLY, CDR2 FYNNEI. The CDR3 runs to 16 residues. As DNA, the CDR3 is TGTGCCAGCAGCGGGGGGGGGAGTGGAAACACCGGGGAGCTGTTTTTT. Translated, it gives CASSGGGSGNTGELFF.

In the case of this clonotype: This may arise from a read error, as a much more abundant clone is one base away. The genes are TRBV7-9 and TRBJ2-3, with a possible D match to TRBD1 (6 bases). Per the germline V gene, CDR1 is SEHNR and CDR2 is FQNEAQ (reference sequence). V lost 4 bases to trimming and J lost 7 bases, with 12 bases between them. This CDR3 comprises 13 residues. CDR3 nucleotide sequence: TGTGCCAGCAGCTCCGGGACATTTAATACGCAGTATTTT. This translates into CASSSGTFNTQYF. The whole variable domain, filled in from reference TRBV7-9 and TRBJ2-3, reads DTGVSQNPRHKITKRGQNVTFRCDPISEHNRLYWYRQTLGQGPEFLTYFQNEAQLEKSRLLSDRFSAERPKGSFSTLEIQRTEQGDSAMYLCASSSGTFNTQYFGPGTRLTVL.

Concerning this clonotype itself: Mismatch with germline at one junction end may stem from a read error. The chain links TRBV19 to TRBJ1-6; 10 nucleotides agree with TRBD1. Germline loops: CDR1 LNHDA, CDR2 SQIVND (reference sequence). This CDR3 has 14 residues. DNA for the CDR3: TGTGCAAGTAGAACCGGGACAGGGGATTCACCCCTCCACTTT. Its protein product is CASRTGTGDSPLHF.

The chain couples TRBV7-8 to TRBJ2-7; D is unclear. The CDR3 extends over 15 amino acids. Trimming stripped 0 bases from V and 5 bases from J, with 14 bases between. Germline-derived CDR1 and CDR2 are SGHVS and FQNEAQ. Here the CDR3 DNA reads TGTGCCAGCAGCTTAGCGCCTGTAACAAGGGACGAGCAGTACTTC. Translating gives CASSLAPVTRDEQYF.

This clonotype occurred a few times. DNA of the CDR3: TGTGCCTGGACCAGGGTCTATGGCTACACCTTC. It codes for CAWTRVYGYTF. J is TRBJ1-2 and V is TRBV30, with D possibly matching TRBD1 (5 bases). The length of the CDR3 is 11 residues. Between the trimmed V and J ends, which lost 4 bases and 4 bases, there was a span of 7 bases. CDR1 is GTSNPN and CDR2 is SVGIG in the germline V gene (reference sequence).

The rearrangement joins TRBV19 to TRBJ2-7; 7 nucleotides line up with TRBD2. Germline CDR1 LNHDA, CDR2 SQIVND (reference sequence). Trimming at V came to 4 bases and at J to 2 bases, leaving 2 bases not matched to a gene. This CDR3 is built from 13 residues. The CDR3 spells CASSRGLAYEQYF. Here the CDR3 DNA reads TGTGCCAGTAGTAGAGGACTAGCCTACGAGCAGTACTTC.

By sample share, this clonotype is medium-sized (0.01 to 0.1%). This chain links TRBV20-1 with TRBJ2-1, with TRBD2 identical over 10 bases. The CDR3 loop spans 17 amino acids. Germline V lookup: CDR1 DFQATT, CDR2 SNEGSKA (reference sequence). The junction had 7 bases not matched to a gene; V was cut back by 0 bases and J by 2 bases. The CDR3 sequence: CSARDTLGLATYNEQFF. The CDR3 coding sequence is TGCAGTGCTAGAGATACTCTGGGACTAGCGACCTACAATGAGCAGTTCTTC.

This chain links TRBV25-1 with TRBJ1-1, with TRBD1 identical over 8 bases. CDR1 and CDR2 from the germline V gene are MGHDK and SYGVNS. The J segment lost 3 bases and the V segment lost 5 bases, leaving 8 bases of the junction unmatched. The CDR3 has 15 residues. Here the CDR3 reads CASSFNTGGDTEAFF. The CDR3, as DNA: TGTGCCAGCAGTTTCAACACAGGGGGTGACACTGAAGCTTTCTTT.

DNA for the CDR3: TGTGCCACCAGTGTCGAGGGCAGGACTGAAGCTTTCTTT. Encoded protein: CATSVEGRTEAFF. The chain couples TRBV24-1 to TRBJ1-1; D ambiguous. The V end was cut by 5 bases, the J end by 5 bases, with 11 bases between. CDR1 and CDR2 from the germline V gene are KGHDR and SFDVKD. The CDR3 is 13 amino acids.

This chain connects TRBV19 to TRBJ2-5; D unresolved. The germline gives CDR1 LNHDA, CDR2 SQIVND (reference sequence). The V and J ends lost 3 bases and 2 bases respectively, with 10 bases between them. The CDR3 consists of 14 residues. The CDR3: CASSMVGSQETQYF. The CDR3 DNA reads as TGTGCCAGTAGTATGGTAGGCAGTCAAGAGACCCAGTACTTC.

This clonotype was picked up a small number of times. The CDR3, as DNA: TGTGCCACCAGTGATTTTACTACAATGTCAGGAGATACGCAGTATTTT. Translating gives CATSDFTTMSGDTQYF. The rearrangement links TRBV24-1 to TRBJ2-3; the D is unclear. This CDR3 is 16 amino acids long. The germline V gene encodes CDR1 KGHDR and CDR2 SFDVKD. The V and J ends lost 1 base and 5 bases respectively, with 15 bases between them.

By share, this clonotype ranks as medium-sized. This chain uses TRBV7-8 with TRBJ2-7; the D call may be TRBD1 or TRBD2 (6 bases each). CDR1 is SGHVS, CDR2 FQNEAQ, per germline. The CDR3 has 14 amino acids. Trimming cost V 1 base and J 5 bases, with 12 bases left between them. As DNA, the CDR3 is TGTGCCAGCAGCTTAGAGGGGGGTTTGGACGAGCAGTACTTC. Translating it yields CASSLEGGLDEQYF.

The rearrangement uses TRBV28 and TRBJ2-5, with 10 bases that match TRBD2. Trimming cost V 4 bases and J 5 bases; bases outside gene matches: 7. The CDR3 is 15 amino acids. In germline, CDR1 is MDHEN, CDR2 SYDVKM. CDR3 sequence: CASSWRAGGGETQYF. The CDR3 coding sequence is TGTGCCAGCAGTTGGAGAGCGGGAGGGGGGGAGACCCAGTACTTC.

This clonotype came up many times. The chain employs TRBV4-1 and TRBJ2-3; 8 nucleotides agree with TRBD2. The CDR3 consists of 18 residues. Looked up from germline, CDR1 is MGHRA and CDR2 is YSYEKL. Germline trimming cut 4 bases from V and 0 bases from J; bases unmatched to any gene: 12. CDR3 loop: CASSRGTSPVASTDTQYF. The CDR3 DNA sequence: TGCGCCAGCAGCCGCGGGACTAGTCCTGTGGCGAGCACAGATACGCAGTATTTT.

The chain employs TRBV20-1 and TRBJ2-3; TRBD1 aligns across 9 bases. The CDR3 consists of 14 residues. The V segment lost 6 bases and the J segment 4 bases; nucleotides outside the gene matches: 8. CDR1 and CDR2 (germline): DFQATT, SNEGSKA (reference sequence). The CDR3 loop reads CSAQRTGVPDTQYF. In DNA, the CDR3 is TGCAGTGCCCAGAGGACAGGGGTGCCAGATACGCAGTATTTT.

The chain couples TRBV7-9 to TRBJ1-2, with 11 positions matching TRBD1. CDR1 and CDR2 (germline): SEHNR, FQNEAQ (reference sequence). The CDR3 runs to 17 residues. Germline trimming cut 5 bases from V and 2 bases from J; bases unmatched to any gene: 10. CDR3 protein: CASSQDQRDRGNYGYTF. The CDR3, as DNA: TGTGCCAGCAGCCAAGATCAGAGGGACAGGGGGAACTATGGCTACACCTTC.

The chain joins TRBV29-1 to TRBJ1-2; possibly TRBD1 for D (5 bases). The CDR3 has 14 amino acids. V was pared by 0 bases and J by 2 bases, with 10 bases between. Germline-derived CDR1 and CDR2 are SQVTM and ANQGSEA. The CDR3 loop reads CSVEDPWGNYGYTF. The CDR3 DNA reads TGCAGCGTTGAAGATCCCTGGGGGAACTATGGCTACACCTTC.

This clonotype was counted between two and nine times. The chain joins TRBV7-2 to TRBJ1-5; D not resolved. Germline CDR1 SGHTA, CDR2 FQGNSA. The CDR3 runs 12 residues. V lost 6 bases and J lost 1, with 4 bases in between. Here the CDR3 DNA reads TGTGCCAGCAGTGGGAGCAATCAGCCCCAGCATTTT. This codes for CASSGSNQPQHF.

This chain uses TRBV9 with TRBJ2-7; 7 bases line up with TRBD2. V was pared by 0 bases and J by 7 bases, with 7 bases of the junction left unmatched. The CDR3 consists of 14 residues. Germline-derived CDR1 and CDR2 are SGDLS and YYNGEE. In DNA, the CDR3 is TGTGCCAGCAGCGTAGGGGCGGGAGAGGAAGAGCAGTACTTC. Translation gives CASSVGAGEEEQYF.

This clonotype was counted at least ten times. The chain joins TRBV24-1 to TRBJ1-5, with 8 positions matching TRBD1. The J segment lost 6 bases and the V segment lost 2 bases, leaving 5 bases of the junction unmatched. CDR1 and CDR2 (germline): KGHDR, SFDVKD. The CDR3 has 15 amino acids. In DNA form, the CDR3 reads TGTGCCACCAGTGATTCCAGGGGGCACGTTCAGCCCCAGCATTTT. It translates to CATSDSRGHVQPQHF.